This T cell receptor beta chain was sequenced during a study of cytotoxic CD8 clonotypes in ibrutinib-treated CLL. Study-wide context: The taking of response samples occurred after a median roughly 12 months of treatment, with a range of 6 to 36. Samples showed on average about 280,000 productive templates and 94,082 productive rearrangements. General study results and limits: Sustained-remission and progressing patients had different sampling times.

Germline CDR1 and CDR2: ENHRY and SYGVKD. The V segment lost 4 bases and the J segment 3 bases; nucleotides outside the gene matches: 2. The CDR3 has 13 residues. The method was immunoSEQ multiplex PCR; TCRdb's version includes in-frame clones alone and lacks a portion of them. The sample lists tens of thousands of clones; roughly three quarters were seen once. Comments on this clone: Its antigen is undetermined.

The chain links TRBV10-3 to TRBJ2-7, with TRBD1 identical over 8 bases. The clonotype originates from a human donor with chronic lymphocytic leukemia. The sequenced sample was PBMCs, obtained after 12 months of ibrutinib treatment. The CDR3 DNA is TGTGCCATCAGTGGACAGGGGTACTACGAGCAGTACTTC. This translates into CAISGQGYYEQYF.